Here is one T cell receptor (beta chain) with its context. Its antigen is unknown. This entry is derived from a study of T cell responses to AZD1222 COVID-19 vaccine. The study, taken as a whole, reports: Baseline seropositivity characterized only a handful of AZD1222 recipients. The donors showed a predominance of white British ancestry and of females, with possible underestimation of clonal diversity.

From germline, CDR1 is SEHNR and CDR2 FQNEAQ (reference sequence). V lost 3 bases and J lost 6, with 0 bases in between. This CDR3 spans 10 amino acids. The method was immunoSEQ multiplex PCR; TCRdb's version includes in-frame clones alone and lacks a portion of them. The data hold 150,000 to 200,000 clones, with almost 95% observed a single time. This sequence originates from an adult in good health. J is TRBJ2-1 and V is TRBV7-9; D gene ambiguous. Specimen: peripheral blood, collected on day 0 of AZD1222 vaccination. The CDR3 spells CASSFNEQFF. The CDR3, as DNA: TGTGCCAGCAGCTTCAATGAGCAGTTCTTC.